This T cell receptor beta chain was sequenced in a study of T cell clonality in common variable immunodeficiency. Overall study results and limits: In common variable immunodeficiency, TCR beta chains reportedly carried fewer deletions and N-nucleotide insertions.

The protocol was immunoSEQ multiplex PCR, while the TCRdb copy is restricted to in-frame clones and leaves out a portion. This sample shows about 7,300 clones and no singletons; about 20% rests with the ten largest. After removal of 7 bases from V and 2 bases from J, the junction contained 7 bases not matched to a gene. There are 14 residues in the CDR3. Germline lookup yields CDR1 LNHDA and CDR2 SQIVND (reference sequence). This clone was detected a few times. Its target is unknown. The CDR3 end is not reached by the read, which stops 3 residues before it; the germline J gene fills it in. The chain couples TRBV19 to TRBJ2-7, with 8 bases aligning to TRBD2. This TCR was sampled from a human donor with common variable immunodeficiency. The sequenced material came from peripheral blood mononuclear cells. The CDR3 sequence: CASMSLAAPYEQYF. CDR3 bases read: TGTGCCAGTATGTCACTAGCGGCCCCCTACGAG.